This entry concerns a single T cell receptor beta chain. Its antigen is unknown. Produced via immunoSEQ multiplex PCR; TCRdb's table is partial and in-frame only. The sample shows around 140,000 clones, 85% to 95% of them seen only once. The entry originates in a study of T cell responses to AZD1222 COVID-19 vaccine. The study, taken as a whole, reports: Possibly, clonal diversity was underestimated; donors were largely white British and included more females. Regions left unmutated in variants are reportedly the target of nearly half of spike-specific TCRs.

This CDR3 comprises 15 residues. CDR1 and CDR2 (germline): SGHKS, YYEKEE (reference sequence). V trimming: 0 bases; J trimming: 4 bases; junction bases outside the gene matches: 6. This specimen consisted of peripheral blood, obtained after recovery from COVID-19. This rearrangement joins TRBV5-5 to TRBJ1-2, with TRBD1 identical over 7 bases. The clonotype was recovered from an adult who had recovered from COVID-19. CDR3 coding DNA: TGTGCCAGCAGCTTGGAGACAGGGACCCCCTATGGCTACACCTTC. Translating gives CASSLETGTPYGYTF.